These T cell receptor beta chains were read from a single sample in a study of shared clonotypes between healthy human individuals. Profiling relied on immunoSEQ multiplex PCR, and the TCRdb table lists in-frame clones only, not all of them. The table has approximately 340,000 clones, around 72% seen once; the top ten hold 10%. Material for sequencing was memory CD4+ T cells sorted from blood. The receptors derive from a man younger than 40 in good health. Both conserved end residues are part of each CDR3. Fields, in order: V gene, clone size, D gene, J gene, CDR3 protein, CDR3 DNA. D genes are given only for firm matches. The size field is filled for only some rows; it gives once, few, many or a size class.

TRBV7-8	-	-	TRBJ1-2	CASSLALGVNYGYTF	TGTGCCAGCAGCTTAGCGCTAGGGGTAAACTATGGCTACACCTTC
TRBV11-2	once	-	TRBJ2-3	CASSLVRGWDTQYF	TGTGCCAGCAGCTTAGTGCGGGGATGGGATACGCAGTATTTT
TRBV5-6	-	-	TRBJ2-1	CASIYGPYNEQFF	TGTGCCAGCATCTATGGGCCCTACAATGAGCAGTTCTTC
TRBV5-6	-	-	TRBJ1-1	CASSFGEDTEAFF	TGTGCCAGCAGCTTCGGCGAGGACACTGAAGCTTTCTTT
TRBV6-1	-	-	TRBJ2-7	CASAGIGRAYEQYF	TGTGCCAGCGCAGGGATAGGACGGGCCTACGAGCAGTACTTC
TRBV18	once	TRBD1	TRBJ1-1	CASSQGQSSTEAFF	TGTGCCAGCTCACAGGGACAGTCTTCCACTGAAGCTTTCTTT
TRBV10-3	-	TRBD2	TRBJ2-1	CAISPGPAGGNNEQFF	TGTGCCATCAGCCCAGGGCCAGCGGGAGGAAACAATGAGCAGTTCTTC
TRBV25-1	few	TRBD2	TRBJ2-1	CASSAGGEQFF	TGTGCCAGCAGTGCGGGGGGTGAGCAGTTCTTC
TRBV5-4	-	-	TRBJ2-1	CASRSGSSYNEQFF	TGTGCCAGCCGAAGCGGAAGCTCCTACAATGAGCAGTTCTTC
TRBV7-6	once	TRBD2	TRBJ2-1	CASSLSGRGGEQFF	TGTGCCAGCAGCCTGAGCGGGAGAGGCGGTGAGCAGTTCTTC
TRBV19	many	TRBD1	TRBJ1-2	CASSVTGGYGYTF	TGTGCCAGTAGTGTAACAGGGGGCTATGGCTACACCTTC
TRBV6-6	-	-	TRBJ1-4	CASRWDEKLFF	TGTGCCAGCAGGTGGGATGAAAAACTGTTTTTT
TRBV19	-	TRBD2	TRBJ2-7	CASSVVAGDSEQYF	TGTGCCAGTAGTGTAGTAGCGGGAGACTCCGAGCAGTACTTC
TRBV2	-	-	TRBJ1-1	CASSAGAGTEAFF	TGTGCCAGCAGTGCGGGGGCAGGCACTGAAGCTTTCTTT
TRBV9	-	-	TRBJ1-5	CASSATLGPQPQHF	TGTGCCAGCAGCGCTACCCTCGGACCTCAGCCCCAGCATTTT
TRBV7-2	-	-	TRBJ2-2	CASSLGPAFNAGELFF	TGTGCCAGCAGCTTAGGGCCTGCCTTCAACGCCGGGGAGCTGTTTTTT
TRBV16	-	-	TRBJ1-5	CASSQLFNQPQHF	TGTGCCAGCAGCCAATTGTTTAATCAGCCCCAGCATTTT
TRBV28	-	-	TRBJ1-4	CASSLITNEKLFF	TGTGCCAGCAGTTTAATAACTAATGAAAAACTGTTTTTT
TRBV5-1	-	TRBD2	TRBJ2-7	CASSFALAGDGEQYF	TGCGCCAGCAGCTTTGCGCTAGCGGGAGATGGCGAGCAGTACTTC
TRBV7-2	-	-	TRBJ2-1	CASSLYPLGQTSSYNEQFF	TGTGCCAGCAGCTTATATCCATTGGGTCAGACCTCCTCCTACAATGAACAGTTCTTC
TRBV5-1	-	TRBD2	TRBJ2-1	CASSFGLADFYNEQFF	TGCGCCAGCAGCTTTGGACTAGCGGATTTCTACAATGAGCAGTTCTTC
TRBV10-3	-	TRBD2	TRBJ2-7	CAISAEARGGGRYEQYF	TGTGCCATCAGTGCAGAGGCGAGGGGCGGGGGGAGATACGAGCAGTACTTC
TRBV7-9	-	-	TRBJ2-7	CASSLERTDSYEQYF	TGTGCCAGCAGCTTAGAACGGACGGATTCCTACGAGCAGTACTTC
TRBV28	-	-	TRBJ2-3	CASSPLREGLVVRSTDTQYF	TGTGCCAGCAGCCCTCTACGGGAAGGGTTGGTGGTCCGAAGCACAGATACGCAGTATTTT
TRBV28	-	-	TRBJ1-2	CASSFGQPIYGYTF	TGTGCCAGCAGTTTCGGACAGCCCATCTATGGCTACACCTTC
TRBV11-2	-	-	TRBJ1-1	CASSLVRQGESNTEAFF	TGTGCCAGCAGCTTAGTACGTCAGGGAGAATCGAACACTGAAGCTTTCTTT
TRBV5-4	-	-	TRBJ2-1	CASSGLNEQFF	TGTGCCAGCAGCGGACTTAATGAGCAGTTCTTC
TRBV25-1	-	TRBD1	TRBJ1-2	CASSAGQRKVTF	TGTGCCAGCAGTGCGGGACAGCGGAAGGTCACCTTC
TRBV10-3	-	-	TRBJ1-2	CAISETSNYGYTF	TGTGCCATCAGTGAGACCTCTAACTATGGCTACACCTTC
TRBV5-1	few	TRBD2	TRBJ2-1	CASSWPLAGAIDEQFF	TGCGCCAGCAGCTGGCCCCTAGCGGGAGCTATAGATGAGCAGTTCTTC
TRBV27	few	-	TRBJ2-1	CASSFGRTGAEQFF	TGTGCCAGCAGTTTCGGAAGAACGGGGGCTGAGCAGTTCTTC
TRBV5-1	-	TRBD1	TRBJ1-3	CASSLNPGTGAWNTIYF	TGCGCCAGCAGCTTAAACCCCGGGACAGGGGCCTGGAACACCATATATTTT
TRBV5-1	-	TRBD1	TRBJ1-1	CASSTSWTGGTEAFF	TGCGCCAGCAGCACCTCTTGGACAGGGGGGACTGAAGCTTTCTTT
TRBV7-6	once	TRBD1	TRBJ1-5	CASSSGQREISNQPQHF	TGTGCCAGCAGCTCGGGACAGAGAGAAATTAGCAATCAGCCCCAGCATTTT
TRBV6-6	-	TRBD2	TRBJ2-5	CASRTSGQETQYF	TGTGCCAGCAGGACTAGCGGGCAAGAGACCCAGTACTTC
TRBV10-3	-	TRBD2	TRBJ2-1	CAISEWGLAGGRFF	TGTGCCATCAGTGAGTGGGGACTAGCGGGAGGACGGTTCTTC